What follows describes a single TCR beta chain. Its antigen is currently unknown. Only in-frame clones appear in the TCRdb table, and some are missing; sequencing was by immunoSEQ multiplex PCR. The sample carries about 62,000 clones, roughly 90% recorded once. Documented time point: week 11, during vaccination. Alongside topical imiquimod, each dose of vaccine comprised 300 ug of mutant IDH1 20-mer peptide. Per germline, CDR1 ENHRY and CDR2 SYGVKD. V shed 6 bases and J 4 bases; nucleotides not matched to a gene: 15. The CDR3 is 19 amino acids. The data were taken from a study of a mutant IDH1 vaccine in newly diagnosed glioma. In the study overall: Patients were started on vaccination 4-6 weeks after radiotherapy alone, or with temozolomide cycles. Of the patients given treatment, approximately 60% were male and around 40% were female, and a mean age of about 44 years was recorded. Patients previously underwent radiotherapy, temozolomide, or both, and most underwent both. Study conclusions and caveats: Seemingly, pseudoprogression had no relation to changes in the top peripheral T cell clonotypes.

The material was PBMCs, obtained from a glioma patient whose treatment included an IDH1 peptide vaccine. This TCR was recovered from a middle-aged man with glioma. The gene calls are TRBV10-3 and TRBJ2-1, with TRBD2 matching over 13 bases. CDR3 amino acids: CAISTPEGLAGPQYNEQFF. CDR3 nucleotides: TGTGCCATCAGCACTCCCGAGGGACTAGCGGGGCCACAATACAATGAGCAGTTCTTC.